This T cell receptor (beta chain) was sequenced during a study of molecular identifiers for immune sequencing clone quantification. This clonotype qualifies as medium-sized (0.01 to 0.1%). The germline V and J ends were trimmed by 5 bases and 4 bases, with 16 bases remaining between them. There are 15 residues in the CDR3. Germline CDR1 LGHDT, CDR2 YNNKEL (reference sequence). TCRdb redid the calling of the PCR reads with MiXCR, one entry per CDR3 protein. Of roughly 6,500 distinct CDR3 sequences listed, 16% are singletons. The sequencing sample was made of naive CD8+ T cells from blood, with Jurkat cell RNA spiked in. The subset here: FACS-sorted CD8+CD4-CCR7+CD45RA+ naive T cells. The chain joins TRBV3-1 to TRBJ2-3; a possible D gene is TRBD2 (5 bases). The origin of this receptor is a human donor in good health. Some libraries in this study had Jurkat cell RNA spiked in. CDR3 amino acids: CASSDSAGVSDTQYF. In DNA, the CDR3 is TGTGCCAGCAGCGATAGCGCCGGGGTATCAGATACGCAGTATTTT.